The source of this TCR beta chain is a study of control samples from healthy donors and cancer patients. Only in-frame clones appear in the TCRdb table, and some are missing; sequencing was by immunoSEQ multiplex PCR. The table records under 450,000 clones, roughly 90% of them present only once. J was trimmed by 7 bases and V by 7 bases; bases with no gene match: 6. Germline CDR1 and CDR2: MDHEN and SYDVKM. The length of the CDR3 is 12 residues. The clonotype comes from a man aged 35 to 55 with head and neck cancer. Source material: PBMCs. The rearrangement joins TRBV28 to TRBJ2-7; 8 bases are a match to TRBD1. CDR3 amino acids: CASTVDREEQYF. The CDR3 coding sequence is TGTGCCAGCACCGTGGACAGGGAGGAGCAGTACTTC.